The TCR beta chain described here comes from a study of cytomegalovirus exposure and HLA in healthy donors (dated by TCRdb to the late 2010s). Study-level background: An earlier analysis of some 600 of the donors reported 276 Gb of sequence data and 117 million unique TCR beta sequences obtained from approximately 180 million T cells. About 300 gigabases of sequencing data and around 85 million unique TCR sequences made up an early release that covered around 640 HLA-typed donors. Of the roughly 400 genotyped donors, approximately 80% fell in the genetic ancestry cluster associated with self-reported Caucasian donors. The study aimed to test whether signatures of past pathogen exposure could be identified by cataloging public T cell receptors. The study used immunosequencing to profile the T cell repertoires of several hundred subjects and linked those repertoires to cytomegalovirus serostatus. A separate validation cohort of roughly 130 different subjects was used in addition to the approximately 700-subject first cohort. The study combined high-throughput TCR immunosequencing, statistical association of individual TCRs with disease status, and machine learning to predict cytomegalovirus infection status. To study patterns of TCR occurrence, a later analysis re-analyzed previously published TCR beta repertoires from 666 donors and added high-resolution HLA genotyping. Rather than using new phenotypic data, the later analysis identified candidate immune exposures from TCR beta sequences and from how often those sequences occurred across donors. To decide whether each TCR beta V gene segment behaved as functional or pseudogenic, an earlier analysis of some 570 of the donors relied on high-throughput TCR beta sequencing. Donor age, sex, ethnicity and CMV serostatus were compiled together with the repertoire data. Genome-wide SNP genotypes for about three fifths of the 666 donors were used in a later genetic analysis, which treated that subset as a discovery cohort. All discovery cohort repertoires had been generated using a single sequencing platform. HLA typing included class I and class II loci at four-digit resolution. The number of donors typed differed by locus, with 629-630 for A, B, C, DRB1 and DQB1, around 560 for DQA1, under 610 for DPA1, and about 450 for DPB1. Roughly 5 DR-DQ haplotypes were treated as single units for association and clustering because of strong linkage in the cohort. Among about 410 genotyped donors of the cohort, an average of roughly 230,000 unique TCR beta nucleotide sequences was sequenced per donor, of which 15% to 20% were non-productive.

Libraries came from the immunoSEQ multiplex PCR assay. A mixture of 60 forward primers for TCR Vbeta segments and 13 reverse primers for TCR Jbeta segments was used in the multiplex PCR. Amplification of the CDR3 region of rearranged TCR beta genes was performed with a multiplex PCR assay on genomic DNA. The Illumina HiSeq System was used to sequence the amplified TCR beta libraries as 87-base-pair reads. Turning to the authors' computational methods: Across the 666 repertoires, a later analysis counted about 81 million unique TCR beta chains, about 10 million of which were shared by at least two donors. Raw reads were error-corrected and collapsed into unique sequences by a nearest-neighbor algorithm in which closely related sequences were merged to remove PCR and sequencing errors. CDR3 sequences were aligned to IMGT reference sequences to assign V, D and J gene segments. For a sequence to be retained, a match of at least six nucleotides was required to both a V gene segment and a J gene segment. Rearrangements were classified as productive when the CDR3 lacked stop codons and remained in frame with V and J, and all other rearrangements were classified as non-productive. CDR3 was defined according to IMGT convention as the region running from the second conserved V-encoded cysteine to the conserved J-encoded phenylalanine. In an earlier analysis of roughly 610 of the donors, sequences lacking an unambiguous match to a single V gene segment were excluded. In an earlier analysis of 450 to 750 of the donors, a V segment was called functional when productive rearrangements were above 56.7%, and segregating when the standard deviation between donors exceeded 5%. A statistical classification framework was built for diagnosing cytomegalovirus status from the catalog of TCR beta chain sequences. V and J gene assignment, in a later analysis, came from comparing TCR nucleotide sequences with IMGT/GENE-DB human TR gene sequences. A later analysis assigned CDR3 sequences and most-parsimonious VDJ recombination scenarios with the TCRdist pipeline. A later analysis defined each TCR beta chain by its CDR3 amino acid sequence plus V-gene family, and excluded reads lacking a unique V-gene family. As a way to deal with suspected cross-contamination and a sequencing artifact, a later analysis dropped 450 to 600 nucleotide sequences that were highly shared and had low generation probability. For each public chain, a later analysis derived a clonal expansion index from normalized ranks of inferred template counts within each repertoire. In a later analysis, generation probabilities were computed using a VDJ recombination model fitted to out-of-frame rearrangements, and the results were checked against IGoR. A later analysis scored TCR-TCR, TCR-HLA and TCR-CMV co-occurrence with hypergeometric tests, applying a repertoire-size bias correction to TCR pairs. In a later analysis, false discovery rates were estimated by permuting HLA or CMV assignments 20 times. A later analysis grouped co-occurring TCRs with DBSCAN, adding TCRdist sequence similarity when clustering within HLA-allele-positive subsets. For co-occurrence clustering, repertoires with fewer than 30,000 or more than 120,000 public chains were excluded, along with a handful of repertoires with anomalous nucleotide sharing. Not all clones reach the TCRdb copy of this immuneACCESS table, which keeps in-frame sequences only. Checked studies attribute under half of the gap to unresolved V genes and leave the rest unexplained. The DNA was the basis for D and trimming; V, J and clone size are from that table. For this sample there are some 130,000 clones; about 74% appear just once. Roughly 7% of the sample belongs to the ten largest clones.

Summary of the overall study and its limitations: Linkage disequilibrium might explain the correlated functional status among segregating V segments, but an unknown experimental factor could not be ruled out. According to a later analysis, parvovirus B19, influenza, CMV and Epstein-Barr virus appeared linked to several top co-occurrence clusters. The only immune exposure information available for the cohort was CMV serostatus. A later genetic analysis reported fewer N-insertions in productive TCRs among donors in an Asian-associated ancestry cluster than the roughly 720-donor mean. Cytomegalovirus status was reported to be diagnosed by the classifier with high specificity and sensitivity in both the original and validation cohorts. This cohort had only TCR beta chains sequenced, and the lack of alpha or paired-chain data limited which features could be detected. Because the 87-base-pair reads could not distinguish some IMGT-functional V segments, including TRBV6-2 and TRBV6-3, those segments were excluded. The sequencing pipeline was judged likely to have produced a cluster of highly shared sequence variants as a technical artifact. A further reported finding was that TCR beta sequences accurately predicted the HLA-A and HLA-B alleles for most subjects in the first cohort. In an earlier analysis of around 600 of the donors, most TCR beta V segments were observed in productive rearrangements about 90% or about 30% of the time, broadly matching IMGT annotations. Most CMV-associated TCR beta chains appeared to be HLA-restricted in a later analysis, and the HLA associations seemed to be driven largely by CMV exposure. V-gene and J-gene trimming of TCR beta chains was associated with a missense DCLRE1C variant in a later genetic analysis, and the association was replicated in an independent cohort. Some 15 rarely observed V segments, including chromosome 9 orphons, were excluded from the earlier analysis of about 600 of the donors because counts were too low. Most TCR sequences were observed very rarely across donors, whereas some public TCRs were present in many individuals. The authors suggested that the approach could potentially be generalized to other disease states and immunological phenotypes. In a later analysis, HLA-associated TCR beta chains were found to be more clonally expanded and to have lower generation probabilities than equally common non-associated chains. Because HLA typing was unavailable for some donors at each locus, only the typed subset was used in association tests. Strong co-occurrence of HLA alleles, especially DR and DQ, made assigning TCR associations to individual alleles difficult. A later analysis found that TCR association rates varied across HLA loci, with DRB1 alleles showing the most associated TCRs and HLA-C alleles the fewest. Specific HLA alleles were associated with more than 15,000 TCR beta sequences at a false discovery rate of 0.05 in a later analysis. Sequencing depth was assumed to be roughly uniform across donors in the presence/absence analyses, though that assumption may not hold. The study gave a list of about 150 TCR beta chains associated with cytomegalovirus. In vitro tests confirmed that a few of the cytomegalovirus-associated TCR beta chains recognize cytomegalovirus antigens.

The cohort was made up of under 800 healthy bone marrow donors. All cohort members were sampled while nominally healthy, although unrecorded immune exposures were likely present. The donor tested CMV seronegative, placing the donor among the approximately 400 seronegative members of the cohort. Each donor provided a peripheral blood sample, and peripheral blood mononuclear cells were used for TCR beta sequencing. Genomic DNA was extracted from the blood cell samples with the Qiagen DNeasy Blood Extraction Kit. This clone was seen more than once but under ten times. Its antigen is unknown. The input lacks base qualities; no much larger clone sits a single base away. From the germline V gene, CDR1 is LGHNA and CDR2 is YSLEER. The junction carries 11 bases between V and J, which are trimmed by 1 base and 10 bases respectively. There are 14 amino acids in the CDR3, from cysteine to phenylalanine inclusive. Only CDR3 DNA is held: 42 bases, read in frame from base 1.

Sequences were obtained from PBMCs. The clonotype comes from a male donor in good health and CMV-seronegative. This sequence uses TRBV4-3 and TRBJ1-6; no D gene call is confident. The CDR3 in this case is CASSQGIRESPLHF. The nucleotide sequence is given as TGCGCCAGCAGCCAAGGAATAAGAGAATCACCCCTCCACTTT.